Listed here are 17 T cell receptor beta chains from one sample, sequenced in a study of T cells in Graves' hyperthyroidism and ophthalmopathy (dated by TCRdb to about 2019). The library was produced with multiplex PCR. Reads for this sample came from an Illumina HiSeq 2000. Amplification of TCR beta CDR3 regions was carried out from RNA transcripts. The first round of RT-PCR for the TCR CDR3 was performed with the HTBI primer set and the Qiagen OneStep RT-PCR kit. In TCRdb, the public reads were trimmed at Q25 with fastp and aligned with MiXCR, with productive beta chains retained. Every CDR3 protein is listed once, alongside the most common genes and DNA of its rows. The sample has hundreds of thousands of distinct CDR3 sequences on record, approximately 14% of them singletons. The ten biggest clones cover approximately 5.7% of the sample. The sequenced sample was blood. The receptors here all came from a woman in her 30s with Graves' hyperthyroidism that later progressed to Graves' ophthalmopathy.

The table lists this clonotype with many counts. The chain recombines TRBV24-1 with TRBJ2-1; TRBD2 might be the D (5 bases). The ends were cut back, 2 bases at V and 0 bases at J, with 10 bases in the middle. CDR3 length: 16 residues. Germline assignment: CDR1 KGHDR and CDR2 SFDVKD. CDR3: CATSDSGLSSYNEQFF. The CDR3 DNA is TGTGCCACCAGTGATTCGGGGTTGAGCTCCTACAATGAGCAGTTCTTC.

This clonotype was seen ten or more times. This chain joins TRBV6-5 and TRBJ1-5, with D possibly matching TRBD1 (6 bases). Between the trimmed V and J ends, which lost 4 bases and 0 bases, there was a span of 16 bases. This CDR3 is 17 amino acids long. Germline V gene data show CDR1 as MNHEY and CDR2 as SVGAGI. CDR3 sequence reads: CASSSSDSTYSNQPQHF. The CDR3 bases are TGTGCCAGCAGTTCCTCGGACAGTACCTATAGCAATCAGCCCCAGCATTTT.

This clonotype was picked up many times. This sequence joins TRBV3-1 and TRBJ2-7; no clear D gene. The germline V gene encodes CDR1 LGHDT and CDR2 YNNKEL (reference sequence). This CDR3 has 15 residues. V was clipped by 0 bases and J by 3 bases, with 12 bases between them. The CDR3 region is CASSQDPSSLYEQYF. As DNA, the CDR3 is TGTGCCAGCAGCCAAGATCCCAGCTCACTCTACGAGCAGTACTTC.

This clonotype was observed many times. The V gene is TRBV28, the J gene TRBJ2-5, with TRBD2 as a possible D gene (6 bases). V was trimmed by 3 bases and J by 2 bases, leaving 13 bases between them. The CDR3 spans 15 residues. Germline V gives CDR1 MDHEN, CDR2 SYDVKM. CDR3 amino acids: CASSLPTGVQETQYF. The DNA for the CDR3 is TGTGCCAGCAGTTTGCCCACGGGAGTGCAAGAGACCCAGTACTTC.

The table lists this clonotype with a few counts. The chain uses TRBV29-1 and TRBJ2-1; TRBD2 aligns across 12 bases. Trimming removed 5 bases from V and 1 base from J; junction bases left unmatched: 6. The CDR3 length is 16 residues. Germline V gene sequence: CDR1 SQVTM, CDR2 ANQGSEA. This chain's CDR3 is CSVNPGTSGSYNEQFF. DNA for the CDR3: TGCAGCGTTAACCCCGGGACTAGCGGGTCCTACAATGAGCAGTTCTTC.

This clonotype was counted only a few times. V usage is TRBV7-6 and J usage is TRBJ2-7, with unresolved D. CDR1 is SGHVS, CDR2 FNYEAQ, per germline. This CDR3 spans 14 amino acids. V was shortened by 4 bases and J by 6 bases, with 16 bases between the two germline ends. In nucleotides, the CDR3 is TGTGCCAGCAGCTCCGCGCCTTTGGGTAGCGAGCAGTACTTC. Translation: CASSSAPLGSEQYF.

This chain uses TRBV7-8 with TRBJ2-2; D tentatively reads TRBD1 or TRBD2 (5 bases each). The CDR3 is 17 amino acids. The germline V gene has CDR1 SGHVS and CDR2 FQNEAQ. V was shortened by 0 bases and J by 7 bases, with 18 bases between the two germline ends. As DNA, the CDR3 is TGTGCCAGCAGCTTAGCGCGGTATTTGGGACGGGACGGGGAGCTGTTTTTT. It codes for CASSLARYLGRDGELFF.

This clonotype has ten or more counts. The chain uses TRBV3-1 and TRBJ2-1; no reliable D call. Trimming removed 4 bases at V and 9 bases at J, with 13 bases between. The germline CDR1 and CDR2 sequences are LGHDT and YNNKEL (reference sequence). The CDR3 contains 13 residues. The CDR3 coding sequence is TGTGCCAGCAGCCCAGGCAGGTTGGGTGAGCAGTTCTTC. Protein sequence: CASSPGRLGEQFF.

V is TRBV28 and J is TRBJ1-1; D is perhaps TRBD1 (5 bases). Trimming left V 5 bases short and J 5 bases short, with 15 bases between. CDR1 and CDR2 from the germline V gene are MDHEN and SYDVKM. The CDR3 is 14 amino acids. This chain's CDR3 is CASSGTGGETEAFF. DNA for the CDR3: TGTGCCAGCAGTGGGACGGGGGGAGAGACTGAAGCTTTCTTT.

This clonotype has a handful of counts. The rearrangement joins TRBV7-2 to TRBJ2-1, with 8 bases aligning to TRBD2. CDR3 length equals 16 residues. Trimming removed 4 bases from V and 0 bases from J; junction bases left unmatched: 5. Germline CDR1 and CDR2: SGHTA and FQGNSA. CDR3 sequence (DNA): TGTGCCAGCAGCTCGGGGGGGGATAGCTCCTACAATGAGCAGTTCTTC. Protein product: CASSSGGDSSYNEQFF.

This clonotype was detected ten times or more. This chain connects TRBV19 to TRBJ1-2; a weak D match, TRBD1 (6 bases). CDR3 size: 13 residues. CDR1 LNHDA and CDR2 SQIVND come from the germline V gene (reference sequence). Trimming cost V 6 bases and J 8 bases, with 16 bases left between them. The CDR3 nucleotides read TGTGCCAGTAGGCTAAAACAGGGAGAGGGCTACACCTTC. Translated, it gives CASRLKQGEGYTF.

This clonotype was observed many times. CDR3 coding DNA: TGTGCCAGTAGTATGGATCGTAATCAGCCCCAGCATTTT. This translates into CASSMDRNQPQHF. The V call is TRBV19, the J call TRBJ1-5; D gene ambiguous. Germline assignment: CDR1 LNHDA and CDR2 SQIVND (reference sequence). Trimming removed 3 bases at V and 4 bases at J, with 7 bases between. The CDR3 sequence is 13 residues long.

This clonotype showed up many times. This chain joins TRBV6-5 and TRBJ2-7; TRBD2 is a possible D gene (5 bases). The germline V gene has CDR1 MNHEY and CDR2 SVGAGI. Trimming left V 0 bases short and J 6 bases short, with 18 bases between. The CDR3 has 16 amino acids. Written as DNA, the CDR3 is TGTGCCAGCAGTTACTCGCGAGGGTTTTCATTCGGCGAGCAGTACTTC. As protein: CASSYSRGFSFGEQYF.

This clonotype was detected many times. The chain is built from TRBV20-1 and TRBJ2-1; TRBD2 aligns across 8 bases. This CDR3 has 16 amino acids. V was pared by 0 bases and J by 3 bases, with 7 bases of the junction left unmatched. Germline CDR1 is DFQATT and CDR2 is SNEGSKA (reference sequence). The CDR3 DNA reads TGCAGTGCTAGAGATTCGGCTAGCGGGTTCTACAATGAGCAGTTCTTC. Its protein is CSARDSASGFYNEQFF.

This clonotype was seen at least ten times. The V and J genes are TRBV28 and TRBJ2-1; tentative D call: TRBD2 (5 bases). This CDR3 contains 20 residues. Germline V lookup: CDR1 MDHEN, CDR2 SYDVKM. Trimming stripped 6 bases from V and 0 bases from J, with 27 bases between. Written as DNA, the CDR3 is TGTGCCAGCAGATCAGAGGGTTTTGTGGGCGGGCCCAGCTCCTACAATGAGCAGTTCTTC. Translating gives CASRSEGFVGGPSSYNEQFF.

This clonotype was recorded many times. The V gene is TRBV19, the J gene TRBJ2-1; 10 nucleotides agree with TRBD2. The J segment lost 8 bases and the V segment lost 6 bases, leaving 16 bases of the junction unmatched. Per germline, CDR1 LNHDA and CDR2 SQIVND (reference sequence). CDR3 size: 17 residues. The CDR3 sequence is CASSPRPAGGSIHEQFF. As DNA, the CDR3 is TGTGCCAGTAGCCCTCGGCCAGCGGGAGGGTCAATCCATGAGCAGTTCTTC.

This clonotype was counted at least ten times. The CDR3 coding sequence is TGTGCCAGCAGGGACAGGGGGCGAACCGGGGAGCTGTTTTTT. Amino acid sequence: CASRDRGRTGELFF. V is TRBV6-1 and J is TRBJ2-2, with 11 bases fitting TRBD1. CDR1 and CDR2 from the germline V gene are MNHNS and SASEGT. This CDR3 region has 14 residues. V lost 6 bases, J lost 5 bases, and 2 bases stayed unmatched.